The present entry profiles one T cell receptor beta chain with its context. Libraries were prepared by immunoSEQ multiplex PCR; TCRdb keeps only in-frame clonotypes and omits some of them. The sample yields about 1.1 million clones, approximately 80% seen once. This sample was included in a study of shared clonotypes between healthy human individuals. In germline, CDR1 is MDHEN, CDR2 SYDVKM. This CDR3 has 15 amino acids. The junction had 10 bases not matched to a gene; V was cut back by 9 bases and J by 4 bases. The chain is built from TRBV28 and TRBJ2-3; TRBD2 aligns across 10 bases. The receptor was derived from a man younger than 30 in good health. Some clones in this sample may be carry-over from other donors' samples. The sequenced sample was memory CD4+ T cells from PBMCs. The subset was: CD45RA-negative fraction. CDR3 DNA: TGTGCCAGACTAGCGGGAAATGGGGCGCCAGATACGCAGTATTTT. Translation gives CARLAGNGAPDTQYF.